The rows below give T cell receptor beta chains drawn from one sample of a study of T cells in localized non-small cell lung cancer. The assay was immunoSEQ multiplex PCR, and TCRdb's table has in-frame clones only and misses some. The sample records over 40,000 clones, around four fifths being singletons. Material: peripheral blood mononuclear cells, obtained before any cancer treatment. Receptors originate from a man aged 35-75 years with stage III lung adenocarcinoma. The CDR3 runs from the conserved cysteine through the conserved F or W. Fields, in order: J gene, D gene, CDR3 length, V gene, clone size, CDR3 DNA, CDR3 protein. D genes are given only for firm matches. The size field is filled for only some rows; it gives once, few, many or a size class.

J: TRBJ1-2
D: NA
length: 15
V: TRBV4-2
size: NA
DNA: TGTGCCAGCAGCCAAGAGGCAGGTTCTAACTATGGCTACACCTTC
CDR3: CASSQEAGSNYGYTF

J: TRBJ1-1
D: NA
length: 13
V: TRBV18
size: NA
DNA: TGTGCCAGCTCCCCGGGGGCAAACACTGAAGCTTTCTTT
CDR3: CASSPGANTEAFF

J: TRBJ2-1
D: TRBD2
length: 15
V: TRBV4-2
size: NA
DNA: TGTGCCAGCAGCCCGGGACTAGCGGGGGGTAATGAGCAGTTCTTC
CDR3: CASSPGLAGGNEQFF

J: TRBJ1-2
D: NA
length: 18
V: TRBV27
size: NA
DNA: TGTGCCAGCAGTTTGTATGGGACCCCGGACACAGCTAACTATGGCTACACCTTC
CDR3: CASSLYGTPDTANYGYTF

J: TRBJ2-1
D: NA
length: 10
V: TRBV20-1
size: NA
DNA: TGCAGTGCTAGTTCCAATGAGCAGTTCTTC
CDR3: CSASSNEQFF

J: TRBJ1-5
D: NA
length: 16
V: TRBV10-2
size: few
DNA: TGCGCCAGCAGTGAGTCAAGTTCTAAGGGTCATCAGCCCCAGCATTTT
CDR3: CASSESSSKGHQPQHF

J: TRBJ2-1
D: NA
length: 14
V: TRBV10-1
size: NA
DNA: TGCGCCAGCAGTGAGGCTAGCGCAGACAATGAGCAGTTCTTC
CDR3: CASSEASADNEQFF

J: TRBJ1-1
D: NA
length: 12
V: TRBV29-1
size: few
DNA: TGCAGCGTTGTTGGGGCGAACACTGAAGCTTTCTTT
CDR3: CSVVGANTEAFF

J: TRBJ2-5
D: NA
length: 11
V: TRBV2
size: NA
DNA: TGTGCCAGCAGTGCGGGAGAGACCCAGTACTTC
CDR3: CASSAGETQYF

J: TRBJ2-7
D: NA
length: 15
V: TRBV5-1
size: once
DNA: TGCGCCAGCAGCCCCGGGGGGCTCAGCTCCTACGAGCAGTACTTC
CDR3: CASSPGGLSSYEQYF

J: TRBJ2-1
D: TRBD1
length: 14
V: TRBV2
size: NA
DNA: TGTGCCAGCAGTGATAGGGACAGGGTTGGTGAGCAGTTCTTC
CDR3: CASSDRDRVGEQFF

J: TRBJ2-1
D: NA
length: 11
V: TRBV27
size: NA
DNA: TGTGCCAGCACCTCGGCTAGTCGGCAGTTCTTC
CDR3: CASTSASRQFF

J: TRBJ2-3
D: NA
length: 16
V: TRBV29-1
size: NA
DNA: TGCAGCGTTGAAACCCTACTCGCGGGGAGCACAGATACGCAGTATTTT
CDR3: CSVETLLAGSTDTQYF

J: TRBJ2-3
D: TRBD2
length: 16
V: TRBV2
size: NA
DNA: TGTGCCAGCAGTGATGGACTAGCGCAAGTCACAGATACGCAGTATTTT
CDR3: CASSDGLAQVTDTQYF

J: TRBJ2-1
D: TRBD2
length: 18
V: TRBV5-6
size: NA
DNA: TGTGCCAGCAGCTCGGGACTAGCGGGGAAACAACGACACAATGAGCAGTTCTTC
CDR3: CASSSGLAGKQRHNEQFF

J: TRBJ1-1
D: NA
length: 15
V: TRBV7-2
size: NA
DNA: TGTGCCAGCAGCTCCCTCGGGGCGCCGAACACTGAAGCTTTCTTT
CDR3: CASSSLGAPNTEAFF

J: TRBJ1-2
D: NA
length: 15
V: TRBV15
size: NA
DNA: TGTGCCACCAGCAGAGTGGATCGGACTGACTATGGCTACACCTTC
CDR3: CATSRVDRTDYGYTF

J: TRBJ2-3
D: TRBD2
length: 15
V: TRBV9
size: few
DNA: TGTGCCAGCAGCGTAGGACTAGCGGAGACAGATACGCAGTATTTT
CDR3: CASSVGLAETDTQYF

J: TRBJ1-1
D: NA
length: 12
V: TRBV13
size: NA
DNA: TGTGCCAGCAGCTTAGTGGCCACTGAAGCTTTCTTT
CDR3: CASSLVATEAFF

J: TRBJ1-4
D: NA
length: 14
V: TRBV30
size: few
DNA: TGTGCCTGGAAGGGGCTAGGGGTCGATGAAAAACTGTTTTTT
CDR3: CAWKGLGVDEKLFF

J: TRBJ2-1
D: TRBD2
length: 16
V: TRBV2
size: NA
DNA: TGTGCCAGCAGGACAACCGGGACTAGCGGATACAATGAGCAGTTCTTC
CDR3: CASRTTGTSGYNEQFF

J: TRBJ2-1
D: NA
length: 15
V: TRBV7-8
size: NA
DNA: TGTGCCAGCAGCTCCCAGTCCAGCGGCGACAATGAGCAGTTCTTC
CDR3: CASSSQSSGDNEQFF

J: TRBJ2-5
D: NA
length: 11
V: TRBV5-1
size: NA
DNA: TGTGCCAGCAGCTTGTCGGAGACCCAGTACTTC
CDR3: CASSLSETQYF

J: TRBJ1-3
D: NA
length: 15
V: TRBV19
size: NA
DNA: TGTGCCACCCTAGGGGGTCTGGCCCATGGAAACACCATATATTTT
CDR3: CATLGGLAHGNTIYF

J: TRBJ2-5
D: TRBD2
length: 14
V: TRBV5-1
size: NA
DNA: TGCGCCAGCAGCGGACCCGGACTAGGAGAGACCCAGTACTTC
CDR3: CASSGPGLGETQYF

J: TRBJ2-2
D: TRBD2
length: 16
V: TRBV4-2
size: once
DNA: TGTGCCAGCAGCCTCACTAGCGGGAGCGGGTCCGGGGAGCTGTTTTTT
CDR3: CASSLTSGSGSGELFF

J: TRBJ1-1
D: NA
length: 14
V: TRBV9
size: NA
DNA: TGTGCCAGCAGCGTTTCAGGGGAGAACACTGAAGCTTTCTTT
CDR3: CASSVSGENTEAFF

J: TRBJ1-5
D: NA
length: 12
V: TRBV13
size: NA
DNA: TGTGCCAGCAGTCTAAGGGGGAAGCCCCAGCATTTT
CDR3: CASSLRGKPQHF